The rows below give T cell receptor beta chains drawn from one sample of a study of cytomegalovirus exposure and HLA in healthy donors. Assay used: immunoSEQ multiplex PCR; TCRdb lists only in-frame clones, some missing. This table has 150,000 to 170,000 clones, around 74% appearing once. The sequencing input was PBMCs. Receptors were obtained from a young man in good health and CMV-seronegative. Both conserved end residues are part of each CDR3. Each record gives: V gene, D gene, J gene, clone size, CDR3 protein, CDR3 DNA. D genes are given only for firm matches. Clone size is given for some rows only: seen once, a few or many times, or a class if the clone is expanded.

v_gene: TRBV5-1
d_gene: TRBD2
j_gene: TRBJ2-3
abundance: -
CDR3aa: CASSLASGPTDTQYF
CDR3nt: TGCGCCAGCAGCTTGGCTAGCGGACCCACAGATACGCAGTATTTT

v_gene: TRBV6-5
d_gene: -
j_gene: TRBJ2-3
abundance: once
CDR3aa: CASSYELQSTDTQYF
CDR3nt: TGTGCCAGCAGTTATGAACTCCAAAGCACAGATACGCAGTATTTT

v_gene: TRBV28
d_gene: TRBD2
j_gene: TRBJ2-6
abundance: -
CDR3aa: CASSIAGAISGANVLTF
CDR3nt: TGTGCCAGCTCGATAGCGGGAGCAATCTCTGGGGCCAACGTCCTGACTTTC

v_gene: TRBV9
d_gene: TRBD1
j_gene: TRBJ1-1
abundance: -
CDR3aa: CASSVSDRGTEAFF
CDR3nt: TGTGCCAGCAGCGTATCTGACAGGGGTACTGAAGCTTTCTTT

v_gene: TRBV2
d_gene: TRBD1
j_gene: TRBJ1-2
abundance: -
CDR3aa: CASSEPSGGGDGYTF
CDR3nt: TGTGCCAGCAGTGAACCTTCGGGAGGGGGCGATGGCTACACCTTC

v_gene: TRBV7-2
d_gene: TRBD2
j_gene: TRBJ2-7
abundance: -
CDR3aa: CASSLELAGEYEQYF
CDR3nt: TGTGCCAGCAGCTTAGAACTAGCGGGAGAATACGAGCAGTACTTC

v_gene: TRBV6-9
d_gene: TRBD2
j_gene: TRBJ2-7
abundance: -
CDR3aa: CASSSLELAYEQYF
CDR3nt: TGTGCCAGCAGTTCCCTGGAACTAGCGTACGAGCAGTACTTC

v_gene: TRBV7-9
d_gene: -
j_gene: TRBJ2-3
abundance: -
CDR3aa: CASNTGQRGPDTQYF
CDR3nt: TGTGCCAGCAATACCGGACAGAGGGGCCCAGATACGCAGTATTTT

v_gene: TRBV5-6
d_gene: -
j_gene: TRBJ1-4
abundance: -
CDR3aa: CASSLGDIGNEKLFF
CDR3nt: TGTGCCAGCAGCTTGGGGGACATAGGAAATGAAAAACTGTTTTTT

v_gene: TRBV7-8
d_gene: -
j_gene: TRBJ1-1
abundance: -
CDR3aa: CASSPTDPGLGTEAFF
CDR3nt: TGTGCCAGCAGCCCGACTGATCCGGGGTTGGGCACTGAAGCTTTCTTT

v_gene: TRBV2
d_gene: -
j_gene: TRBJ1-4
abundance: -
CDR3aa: CASGRDRRNEKLFF
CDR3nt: TGTGCCAGCGGACGAGACAGGAGAAATGAAAAACTGTTTTTT

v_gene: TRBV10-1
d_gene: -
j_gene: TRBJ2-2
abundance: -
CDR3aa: CASTASRDTGELFF
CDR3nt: TGCGCCAGCACGGCATCCAGGGACACCGGGGAGCTGTTTTTT

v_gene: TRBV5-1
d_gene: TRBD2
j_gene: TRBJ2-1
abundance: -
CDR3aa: CASSLGGTRDYNEQFF
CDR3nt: TGCGCCAGCAGCTTGGGAGGGACTAGAGACTACAATGAGCAGTTCTTC

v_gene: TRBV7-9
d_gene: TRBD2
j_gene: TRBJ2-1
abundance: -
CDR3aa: CASSFPREDNEQFF
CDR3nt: TGTGCCAGCAGCTTTCCTCGGGAGGACAATGAGCAGTTCTTC

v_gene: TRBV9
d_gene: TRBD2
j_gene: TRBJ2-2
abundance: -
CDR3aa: CASSVAGRAFTGELFF
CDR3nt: TGTGCCAGCAGCGTAGCCGGGAGGGCCTTCACCGGGGAGCTGTTTTTT

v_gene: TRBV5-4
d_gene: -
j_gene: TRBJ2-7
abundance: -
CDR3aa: CASSLGGTVYEQYF
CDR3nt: TGTGCCAGCAGCTTGGGCGGGACAGTTTACGAGCAGTACTTC

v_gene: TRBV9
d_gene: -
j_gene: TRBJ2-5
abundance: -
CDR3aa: CASRSGGQGLQETQYF
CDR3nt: TGTGCCAGTCGATCGGGCGGGCAGGGGCTGCAAGAGACCCAGTACTTC

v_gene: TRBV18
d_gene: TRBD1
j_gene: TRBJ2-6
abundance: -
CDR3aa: CASSPTGSGANVLTF
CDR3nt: TGTGCCAGCTCACCGACAGGGAGCGGGGCCAACGTCCTGACTTTC

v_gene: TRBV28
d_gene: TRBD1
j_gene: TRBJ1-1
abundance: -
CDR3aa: CASSPSSGQKNTEAFF
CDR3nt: TGTGCCAGCAGTCCTTCTTCGGGACAGAAGAACACTGAAGCTTTCTTT

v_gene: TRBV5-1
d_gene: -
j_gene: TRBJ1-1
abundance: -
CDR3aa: CASSLAPNTEAFF
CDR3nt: TGCGCCAGCAGCTTAGCCCCGAACACTGAAGCTTTCTTT

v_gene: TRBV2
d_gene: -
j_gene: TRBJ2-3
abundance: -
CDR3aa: CASSLAMELTDTQYF
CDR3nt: TGTGCCAGCAGCCTAGCGATGGAACTTACAGATACGCAGTATTTT

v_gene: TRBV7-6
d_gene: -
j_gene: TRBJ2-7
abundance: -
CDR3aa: CASSTREAGSSYEQYF
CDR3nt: TGTGCCAGCAGCACCCGAGAGGCGGGGAGCTCCTACGAGCAGTACTTC

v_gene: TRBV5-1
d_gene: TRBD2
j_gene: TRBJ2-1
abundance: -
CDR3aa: CASSLSSGKIYNEQFF
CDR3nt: TGCGCCAGCAGCTTGTCTAGCGGGAAAATATACAATGAGCAGTTCTTC

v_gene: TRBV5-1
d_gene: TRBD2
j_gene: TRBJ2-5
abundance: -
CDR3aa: CASSPGASGAQETQYF
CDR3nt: TGCGCCAGCAGCCCTGGGGCTAGCGGGGCACAAGAGACCCAGTACTTC

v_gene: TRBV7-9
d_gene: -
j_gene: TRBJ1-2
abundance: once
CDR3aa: CASSAGLEIGYGYTF
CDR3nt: TGTGCCAGCAGCGCGGGGCTCGAGATTGGCTATGGCTACACCTTC

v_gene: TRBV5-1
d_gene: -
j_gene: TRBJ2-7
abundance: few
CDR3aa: CASSFGPGVFEQYF
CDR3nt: TGCGCCAGCAGCTTCGGCCCAGGTGTATTCGAGCAGTACTTC

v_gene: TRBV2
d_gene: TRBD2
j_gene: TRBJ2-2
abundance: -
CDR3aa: CASSWTSSGELFF
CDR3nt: TGTGCCAGCAGCTGGACTAGCTCCGGGGAGCTGTTTTTT

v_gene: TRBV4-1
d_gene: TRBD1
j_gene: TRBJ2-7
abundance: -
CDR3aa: CASSQVATGPSYEQYF
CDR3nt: TGCGCCAGCAGCCAAGTGGCGACAGGGCCTTCCTACGAGCAGTACTTC

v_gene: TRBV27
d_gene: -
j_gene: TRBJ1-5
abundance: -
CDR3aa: CASSLIGGAEPQHF
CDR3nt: TGTGCCAGCAGTTTAATAGGGGGGGCAGAGCCCCAGCATTTT

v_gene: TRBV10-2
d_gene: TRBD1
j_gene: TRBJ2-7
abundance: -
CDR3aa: CASSELYRTGWGEQYF
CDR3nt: TGCGCCAGCAGTGAGTTGTATAGGACAGGTTGGGGCGAGCAGTACTTC

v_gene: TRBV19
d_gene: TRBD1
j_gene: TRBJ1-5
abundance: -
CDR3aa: CASRLEGAKGGNQPQHF
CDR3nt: TGTGCCAGTAGATTAGAGGGGGCGAAAGGTGGGAATCAGCCCCAGCATTTT

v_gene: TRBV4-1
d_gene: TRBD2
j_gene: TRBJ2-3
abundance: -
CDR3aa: CASSVLAGGFSDTQYF
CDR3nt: TGCGCCAGCAGTGTTTTAGCGGGAGGATTCTCAGATACGCAGTATTTT

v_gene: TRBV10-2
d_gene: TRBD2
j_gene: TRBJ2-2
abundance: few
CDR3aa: CASRSGGEARGELFF
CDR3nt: TGCGCCAGCAGGTCGGGAGGAGAAGCCAGAGGGGAGCTGTTTTTT

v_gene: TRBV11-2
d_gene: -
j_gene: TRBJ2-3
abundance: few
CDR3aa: CASSLGAGIGDTQYF
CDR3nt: TGTGCCAGCAGCTTAGGGGCGGGGATTGGAGATACGCAGTATTTT

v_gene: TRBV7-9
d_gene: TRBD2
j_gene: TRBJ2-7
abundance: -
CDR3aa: CASSPPGTSADEQYF
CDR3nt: TGTGCCAGCAGCCCTCCCGGGACTAGCGCTGACGAGCAGTACTTC

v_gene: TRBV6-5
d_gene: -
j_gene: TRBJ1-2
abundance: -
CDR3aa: CASSYSHRLHNYGYTF
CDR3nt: TGTGCCAGCAGTTACTCCCACAGGCTACATAACTATGGCTACACCTTC

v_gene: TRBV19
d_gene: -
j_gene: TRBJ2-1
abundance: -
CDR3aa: CASGAAGNEQFF
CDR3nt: TGTGCCAGTGGGGCGGCAGGGAATGAGCAGTTCTTC

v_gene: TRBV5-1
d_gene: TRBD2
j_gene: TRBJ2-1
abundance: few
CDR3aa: CASSLGTGGRGDEQFF
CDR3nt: TGCGCCAGCAGCTTGGGGACGGGAGGGAGGGGCGATGAGCAGTTCTTC

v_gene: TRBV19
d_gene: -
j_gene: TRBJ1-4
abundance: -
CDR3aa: CASSMRPFEKLFF
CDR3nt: TGTGCCAGTAGTATGCGGCCGTTCGAAAAACTGTTTTTT

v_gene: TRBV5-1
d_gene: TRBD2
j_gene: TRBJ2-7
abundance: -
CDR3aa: CASSLGGLADYEQYF
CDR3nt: TGCGCCAGCAGCTTGGGGGGACTAGCGGACTACGAGCAGTACTTC

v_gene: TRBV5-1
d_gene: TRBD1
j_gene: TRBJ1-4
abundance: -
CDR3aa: CASRTGGATNEKLFF
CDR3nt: TGCGCCAGCCGGACAGGGGGAGCCACTAATGAAAAACTGTTTTTT

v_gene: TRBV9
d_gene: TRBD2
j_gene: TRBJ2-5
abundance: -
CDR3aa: CASSVAGGSDGETQYF
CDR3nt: TGTGCCAGCAGCGTAGCGGGAGGGAGTGATGGAGAGACCCAGTACTTC

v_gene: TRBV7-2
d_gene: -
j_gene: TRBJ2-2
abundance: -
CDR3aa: CASSPQGGNTGELFF
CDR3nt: TGTGCCAGCAGCCCGCAGGGTGGGAACACCGGGGAGCTGTTTTTT

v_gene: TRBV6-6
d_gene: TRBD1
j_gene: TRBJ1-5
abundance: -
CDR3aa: CASSYRQGQGQPQHF
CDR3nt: TGTGCCAGCAGTTATCGGCAGGGACAGGGACAGCCCCAGCATTTT

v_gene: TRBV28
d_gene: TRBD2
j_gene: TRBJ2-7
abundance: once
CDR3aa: CASSLGTSGTYEQYF
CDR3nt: TGTGCCAGCAGTTTAGGGACTAGCGGGACATACGAGCAGTACTTC

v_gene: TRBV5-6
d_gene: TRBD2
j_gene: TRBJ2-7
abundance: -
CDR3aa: CASSAPSGTKGEQYF
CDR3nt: TGTGCCAGCAGCGCCCCGAGCGGGACGAAAGGCGAGCAGTACTTC

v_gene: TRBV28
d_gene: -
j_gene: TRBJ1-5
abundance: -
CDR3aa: CASSLDRLVGQPQHF
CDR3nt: TGTGCCAGCAGTTTAGACAGGCTTGTTGGTCAGCCCCAGCATTTT